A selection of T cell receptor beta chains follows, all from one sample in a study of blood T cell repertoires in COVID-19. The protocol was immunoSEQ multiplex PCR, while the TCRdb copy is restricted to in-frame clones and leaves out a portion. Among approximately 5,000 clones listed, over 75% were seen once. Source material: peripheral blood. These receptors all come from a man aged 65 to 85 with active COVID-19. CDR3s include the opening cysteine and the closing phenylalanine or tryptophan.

CASSFDRGNGYTF | TRBJ1-2 | TRBV5-4
CASIGANTEAFF | TRBJ1-1 | TRBV28
CASSFSGVGEQYF | TRBJ2-7 | TRBV5-1
CASSRRTGQETNSPLHF | TRBJ1-6 | TRBV2
CASREWTGSILYNSPLHF | TRBJ1-6 | TRBV19
CASSDRRDRGLYNSPLHF | TRBJ1-6 | TRBV2
CASSGGDHTYEQYF | TRBJ2-7 | TRBV9
CASSPSGTGGSYEQYF | TRBJ2-7 | TRBV18
CASSLVGGGETEAFF | TRBJ1-1 | TRBV7-2
CTSSQDGRANHPYEQYF | TRBJ2-7 | TRBV1
CASSPGTQKQETQYF | TRBJ2-5 | TRBV9
CSVGGGQSDTQYF | TRBJ2-3 | TRBV29-1
CASSQVPEGQPLHF | TRBJ1-6 | TRBV4-1
CATSDQRGGYNEQFF | TRBJ2-1 | TRBV24-1
CASSRGQGQPQHF | TRBJ1-5 | TRBV27
CASSSTGGWSPLHF | TRBJ1-6 | TRBV6-6
CASRSGLAGWETQYF | TRBJ2-5 | TRBV28
CASSESAGTGAYEQYF | TRBJ2-7 | TRBV10-2
CASSQEPRAQETQYF | TRBJ2-5 | TRBV4-1
CASSLTGLLTDTQYF | TRBJ2-3 | TRBV11-3
CASSQGTSGGTLKYEQFF | TRBJ2-1 | TRBV4-3
CASRTDRSYEQYF | TRBJ2-7 | TRBV12-3/TRBV12-4
CASSLEPGVYNEQFF | TRBJ2-1 | TRBV5-1
CASSPFDSGGAPYNEQFF | TRBJ2-1 | TRBV6-6
CSASNRDRARSGANVLTF | TRBJ2-6 | TRBV20-1
CASSELVHQETQYF | TRBJ2-5 | TRBV6-1
CASSLGPNQPQHF | TRBJ1-5 | TRBV12-3/TRBV12-4
CASSLVGQGFEAFF | TRBJ1-1 | TRBV28
CATSDPVKETQYF | TRBJ2-5 | TRBV24-1
CASSLTGFGYTF | TRBJ1-2 | TRBV9
CSVVVEVNTEAFF | TRBJ1-1 | TRBV29-1
CASSLDGGWNEQFF | TRBJ2-1 | TRBV28
CSVADRGPRREEQYF | TRBJ2-7 | TRBV29-1
CASSMLMGQKISKNTEAFF | TRBJ1-1 | TRBV19
CASSLGDRNQPQHF | TRBJ1-5 | TRBV5-1
CASSPYAIQGYQETQYF | TRBJ2-5 | TRBV28
CASSRPGQDYGYTF | TRBJ1-2 | TRBV19
CASSLVTGGGRGGYTF | TRBJ1-2 | TRBV7-8
CASKLAGARTDTQYF | TRBJ2-3 | TRBV10-2
CASNRVDLGEQYF | TRBJ2-7 | TRBV2
CASSQERGGVNNEQFF | TRBJ2-1 | TRBV4-3
CIGQGTNTGELFF | TRBJ2-2 | TRBV29-1
CASSLFGTVINEQFF | TRBJ2-1 | TRBV27
CASSRGWTGKETQYF | TRBJ2-5 | TRBV10-1
CASVTGRTNEKLFF | TRBJ1-4 | TRBV6-5
CASSENRELFF | TRBJ2-2 | TRBV6-1
CASSESSGGANTQYF | TRBJ2-3 | TRBV6-4
CASSKGTAEAFF | TRBJ1-1 | TRBV6-6
CASSPDRNYGYTF | TRBJ1-2 | TRBV14
CASSYLPGTGFSTGRHEQYF | TRBJ2-7 | TRBV6-2/TRBV6-3
CASSHGTSEREQFF | TRBJ2-1 | TRBV3-1/TRBV3-2
CASNDLGTMNTEAFF | TRBJ1-1 | TRBV28
CASSVAGTPPGEQYF | TRBJ2-7 | TRBV9
CASSPSRAGGTYNEQFF | TRBJ2-1 | TRBV7-2
CASSPKQGDFLSNQPQHF | TRBJ1-5 | TRBV19